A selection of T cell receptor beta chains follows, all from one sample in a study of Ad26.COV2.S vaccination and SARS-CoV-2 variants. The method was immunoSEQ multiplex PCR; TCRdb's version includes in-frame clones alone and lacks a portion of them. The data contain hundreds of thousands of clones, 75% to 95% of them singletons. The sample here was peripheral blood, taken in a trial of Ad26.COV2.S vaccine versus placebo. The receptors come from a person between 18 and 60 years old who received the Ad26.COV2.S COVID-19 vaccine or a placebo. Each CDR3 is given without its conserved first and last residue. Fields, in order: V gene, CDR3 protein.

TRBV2 ASIQASGSSETQY
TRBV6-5 ASRDDRASPLH
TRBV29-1 AGRDNYEQY
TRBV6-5 ASSYSSGSDTDTQY
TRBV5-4 ASSHSARVQGTEAF
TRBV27 ASRLGRAGAYNEQF
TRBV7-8 ASSLETGSGQPQH
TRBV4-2 ASSQAGQHTGELF
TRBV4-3 ASSQVSGSSYNEQF
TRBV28 ASSLGGSRVYEQY
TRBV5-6 ASSSPGTGLGDTQY
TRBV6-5 ASTLGVNSPLH
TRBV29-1 SVVSGGNSYEQY
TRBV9 ASSAAGTVNEKLF
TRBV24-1 ATSDSQDSRADTQY
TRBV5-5 ASSLLGTGRTEAF
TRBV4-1 ASSQDFTGGKTGELF
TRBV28 ASSLSILPQETQY
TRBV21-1 ASSKAGVRGRTDSNQPQH
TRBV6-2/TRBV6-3 ASSILENEQF
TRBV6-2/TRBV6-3 ASSYMGAKNIQY
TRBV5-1 ASSLGGTAGTTDNEQF
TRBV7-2 ASSAAGTSSPYEQY
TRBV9 ASSVTPDMNTEAF
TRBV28 ASSSLTMDTGASTDTQY
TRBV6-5 ASRDGQGSHEQY
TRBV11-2 ASSWEYEQF
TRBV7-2 ASSVTSGTYEQY
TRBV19 ASSPSLLAGGGTDTQY
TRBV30 AWSVRGIYNEQF
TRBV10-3 AIAGTSGQETQY
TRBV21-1 ASSKDVGGNGYT
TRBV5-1 ASSLEMFGVNTGELF
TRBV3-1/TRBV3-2 ASSQPTGEDEAF
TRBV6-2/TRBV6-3 ASSTRSFNQPQH
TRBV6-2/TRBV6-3 ASSYKLAGHTGELF
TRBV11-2 ASSQGAGLYEQY
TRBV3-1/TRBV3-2 ASSQGDGQVSGNTIY
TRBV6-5 ASRRTSGSQDTQY
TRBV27 ASSPTENNSPLH
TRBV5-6 ASSLTGEGYT
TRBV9 ASSQEGNGNTIY
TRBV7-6 ASSLGGGTHGTQY
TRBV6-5 ASSYSMGIGTEAF
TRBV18 ASSPSTGNTEAF
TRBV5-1 ASSPGRLEETQY
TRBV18 ASSPLDSSYEQY
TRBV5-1 ASSGTGLAGPEQY
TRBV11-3 ASSLDSANEQF
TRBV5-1 ASSLSRDTQY
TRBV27 ASSLGGPRSSYNEQF
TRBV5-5 ASSAAQGRKPNTEAF
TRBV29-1 SVWGEDGYT